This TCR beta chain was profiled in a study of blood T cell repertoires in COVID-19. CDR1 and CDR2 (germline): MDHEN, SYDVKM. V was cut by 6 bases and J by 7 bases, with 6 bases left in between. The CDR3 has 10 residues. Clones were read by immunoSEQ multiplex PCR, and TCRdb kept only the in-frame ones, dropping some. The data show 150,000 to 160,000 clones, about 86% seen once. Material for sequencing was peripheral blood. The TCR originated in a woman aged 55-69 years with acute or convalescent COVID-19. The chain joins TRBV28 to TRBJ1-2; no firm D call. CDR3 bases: TGTGCCAGCAGGTCGGGTGGCTACACCTTC. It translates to CASRSGGYTF.